Listed below are T cell receptor beta chains from one sample, sequenced in a study of tumor-infiltrating lymphocytes in primary liver carcinoma. TCRdb reprocessed the multiplex PCR reads via MiXCR and lists one record per CDR3 protein. This table holds 300,000 to 350,000 distinct CDR3 sequences, roughly 61% found once. The sequenced sample consisted of peripheral blood. Receptors were obtained from a middle-aged man with primary liver carcinoma and hepatitis B virus infection. Both conserved end residues are part of each CDR3. Fields, in order: D gene, J gene, clone size, V gene, CDR3 protein, CDR3 DNA. D genes are given only for firm matches. The size entry is marked missing in some rows and otherwise reads once, few, many or a size class.

d_call: TRBD1; j_call: TRBJ1-6; clone_size: -; v_call: TRBV10-3; cdr3_aa: CAISESRGRNSPLHF; cdr3_nt: TGTGCCATCAGTGAGTCAAGGGGGCGGAATTCACCCCTCCACTTT
d_call: -; j_call: TRBJ2-1; clone_size: -; v_call: TRBV4-3; cdr3_aa: CSSSQDASSLVYSYNEQFF; cdr3_nt: TGCTCCAGCAGCCAAGACGCGAGCTCCCTAGTGTACTCCTACAATGAGCAGTTCTTC
d_call: -; j_call: TRBJ2-5; clone_size: -; v_call: TRBV29-1; cdr3_aa: CSVGEGGKIQCF; cdr3_nt: TGCAGCGTGGGGGAAGGGGGAAAGATCCAGTGCTTC
d_call: -; j_call: TRBJ2-3; clone_size: few; v_call: TRBV5-1; cdr3_aa: CASSLAIGTDTQYF; cdr3_nt: TGCGCCAGCAGCTTGGCCATAGGTACAGATACGCAGTATTTT
d_call: -; j_call: TRBJ1-1; clone_size: -; v_call: TRBV11-2; cdr3_aa: CASSRVGGYTEAFF; cdr3_nt: TGTGCCAGCAGCCGCGTCGGTGGTTATACTGAAGCTTTCTTT
d_call: -; j_call: TRBJ2-1; clone_size: once; v_call: TRBV6-6; cdr3_aa: CASIPESISYNEQFF; cdr3_nt: TGTGCCAGCATCCCTGAAAGCATCTCCTACAATGAGCAGTTCTTC
d_call: -; j_call: TRBJ2-7; clone_size: -; v_call: TRBV29-1; cdr3_aa: CRVHRGLALSYEQYF; cdr3_nt: TGCAGGGTCCATCGAGGGCTAGCGCTTTCATACGAGCAGTACTTC
d_call: -; j_call: TRBJ2-3; clone_size: -; v_call: TRBV7-8; cdr3_aa: CASSLDGGGTDTQYF; cdr3_nt: TGTGCCAGCAGCTTAGACGGGGGAGGTACCGATACGCAGTATTTT
d_call: -; j_call: TRBJ2-5; clone_size: once; v_call: TRBV6-5; cdr3_aa: CASSYSGHGVIKTQYF; cdr3_nt: TGTGCCAGCAGTTACTCCGGACATGGGGTGATAAAGACCCAGTACTTC
d_call: -; j_call: TRBJ2-3; clone_size: -; v_call: TRBV5-1; cdr3_aa: CASSSSKGTDTQYF; cdr3_nt: TGCGCCAGTAGCAGCAGCAAGGGCACAGATACGCAGTATTTT
d_call: -; j_call: TRBJ2-4; clone_size: -; v_call: TRBV11-2; cdr3_aa: CATSSGQGINIQYF; cdr3_nt: TGTGCCACCAGCTCAGGGCAGGGGATAAACATTCAGTACTTC
d_call: -; j_call: TRBJ2-4; clone_size: once; v_call: TRBV29-1; cdr3_aa: CSARLALAETIQYF; cdr3_nt: TGCAGCGCCCGACTGGCGCTAGCCGAAACCATTCAGTACTTC
d_call: -; j_call: TRBJ2-7; clone_size: -; v_call: TRBV5-1; cdr3_aa: CASSSQEGIQNEQYF; cdr3_nt: TGCGCCAGCAGCTCACAAGAGGGAATCCAAAACGAGCAGTACTTC
d_call: TRBD1; j_call: TRBJ2-1; clone_size: few; v_call: TRBV30; cdr3_aa: CAWETGQGNEQFF; cdr3_nt: TGTGCCTGGGAAACGGGACAGGGAAATGAGCAGTTCTTC
d_call: TRBD2; j_call: TRBJ2-2; clone_size: -; v_call: TRBV5-1; cdr3_aa: CASSFAGLAANTGELFF; cdr3_nt: TGCGCCAGCAGCTTTGCGGGACTAGCGGCGAACACCGGGGAGCTGTTTTTT
d_call: TRBD2; j_call: TRBJ2-1; clone_size: few; v_call: TRBV5-4; cdr3_aa: CASSRVTSGINNEQFF; cdr3_nt: TGTGCCAGCAGCAGAGTTACTAGCGGGATTAACAATGAGCAGTTCTTC
d_call: -; j_call: TRBJ1-2; clone_size: -; v_call: TRBV7-9; cdr3_aa: CASSLAPEFVYGYIF; cdr3_nt: TGTGCCAGCAGCTTAGCCCCAGAGTTCGTCTATGGCTACATCTTC
d_call: -; j_call: TRBJ2-5; clone_size: -; v_call: TRBV11-2; cdr3_aa: CVSSLGGETQYF; cdr3_nt: TGTGTCAGTAGCTTAGGTGGAGAGACTCAGTACTTC
d_call: -; j_call: TRBJ2-1; clone_size: -; v_call: TRBV11-2; cdr3_aa: CASSLRYSYYNEQFF; cdr3_nt: TGTGCCAGCAGCCTCCGGTACAGCTACTACAATGAGCAGTTCTTC
d_call: -; j_call: TRBJ1-2; clone_size: many; v_call: TRBV12-3/TRBV12-4; cdr3_aa: CASSFSGGLLRYGYTF; cdr3_nt: TGTGCCAGCAGTTTTAGTGGGGGGCTCCTTCGCTATGGCTACACCTTC
d_call: TRBD2; j_call: TRBJ2-1; clone_size: few; v_call: TRBV5-6; cdr3_aa: CASSAGLADYNEQFF; cdr3_nt: TGTGCCAGCAGCGCGGGACTAGCTGATTACAATGAGCAGTTCTTC
d_call: -; j_call: TRBJ1-1; clone_size: many; v_call: TRBV6-5; cdr3_aa: CASTINRQNTEAFF; cdr3_nt: TGTGCCAGCACAATCAACCGACAAAACACTGAAGCTTTCTTT
d_call: -; j_call: TRBJ2-2; clone_size: -; v_call: TRBV30; cdr3_aa: CAWDFYGRLSTGELFF; cdr3_nt: TGTGCCTGGGATTTTTACGGGAGACTGAGCACCGGGGAGCTGTTTTTT
d_call: TRBD2; j_call: TRBJ2-4; clone_size: -; v_call: TRBV11-1; cdr3_aa: CASSLPVTSGTKNIQYF; cdr3_nt: TGTGCTAGCAGCCTTCCCGTGACTAGCGGTACCAAAAACATTCAGTACTTC
d_call: TRBD1; j_call: TRBJ1-1; clone_size: few; v_call: TRBV5-1; cdr3_aa: CASSRQGQTEAFF; cdr3_nt: TGCGCCAGCAGCCGACAGGGGCAAACTGAAGCTTTCTTT
d_call: -; j_call: TRBJ2-7; clone_size: many; v_call: TRBV11-2; cdr3_aa: CASRNWTRAYEQYF; cdr3_nt: TGTGCCAGCAGAAATTGGACACGAGCCTACGAGCAGTACTTC